These T cell receptor beta chains were read from a single sample in a study of response to subunit inactivated influenza vaccine. MiXCR, run by TCRdb on the RT-PCR reads, gives a single entry per CDR3 protein. The sample consists of more than 700,000 distinct CDR3 sequences, approximately 21% of them appearing once. Sequencing was performed on PBMCs from blood, taken roughly 5 days after vaccination. These receptors originate from a man aged 45-65 years who received an inactivated influenza vaccine. The CDR3 runs from the conserved cysteine through the conserved F or W. The D gene is left open where the match is weak. Clone size is not always given. Where it is, it says once, few, many or a class for expanded clones.

clone_size j_call v_call d_call cdr3_nt cdr3_aa
few TRBJ2-1 TRBV24-1 TRBD2 TGTGCCACCAGCGGAACCGGGACTAGCGGTTACAATGAGCAGTTCTTC CATSGTGTSGYNEQFF
few TRBJ1-1 TRBV4-1 NA TGCGCCAGCAGGAGGTTGCAAATTTTTGCGGGTGAAGCTTTCTTT CASRRLQIFAGEAFF
few TRBJ2-7 TRBV20-1 TRBD1 TGCAGTGCTGGCGACAGGGTCTACGAGCAGTACTTC CSAGDRVYEQYF
few TRBJ2-7 TRBV4-3 TRBD2 TGCGCCAGCAGCCAACGATTCCTAGCGGGGATACAACCCTACGAGCAGTACTTC CASSQRFLAGIQPYEQYF
few TRBJ2-3 TRBV6-4 NA TGTGCCAGCAGTGAGATTTTCACAGATACGCAGTATTTT CASSEIFTDTQYF
few TRBJ2-3 TRBV18 NA TGTGCCAGCTCACCACCGGACGGGACTAGCACAGATACGCAGTATTTT CASSPPDGTSTDTQYF
NA TRBJ2-3 TRBV5-6 NA TGTGCCAGCAGCGTCGTAGGAGCAGATACGCAGTATTTT CASSVVGADTQYF
many TRBJ2-3 TRBV7-3 TRBD1 TGTGCCAGCAGCTTGACAGGGGGCACAGATACGCAGTATTTT CASSLTGGTDTQYF
few TRBJ2-1 TRBV6-2/TRBV6-3 NA TGTGCCAGCAACAGAGGGGTTGGAGCTGAGCAGTTCTTC CASNRGVGAEQFF
NA TRBJ2-7 TRBV3-1 TRBD2 TGTGCCAGCAGCTTAGCGGGATCCCCTCTCGAGCAGTACTTC CASSLAGSPLEQYF
NA TRBJ2-1 TRBV11-2 TRBD1 TGTGCCAGCAGCCCGGGACAGGTTCTCTACAATGAGCAGTTCTTC CASSPGQVLYNEQFF
few TRBJ1-2 TRBV20-1 NA TGCAGTGCTAGTGAACCTTTGGGCAACTATGGCTACACCTTC CSASEPLGNYGYTF
NA TRBJ2-7 TRBV4-2 NA TGTGCCAGCAGCCGCGTGGAACAGGGTGGCTACGAGCAGTACTTC CASSRVEQGGYEQYF
NA TRBJ2-3 TRBV7-2 TRBD2 TGTGCCAGCAGCCCCGACAGCGGGAGGAACACAGATACGCAGTATTTT CASSPDSGRNTDTQYF
many TRBJ1-2 TRBV5-6 NA TGTGCCAGCAGCTTGGCCATCGGGGGACGTGGCTACACCTTC CASSLAIGGRGYTF
many TRBJ2-1 TRBV6-5 TRBD2 TGTGCCAGCAGTTACGGGACTAGCGGCAATGAGCAGTTCTTC CASSYGTSGNEQFF
NA TRBJ2-7 TRBV7-3 NA TGTGCCAGCGCCGGGACTCCCAGTTCCGAGCAGTACTTC CASAGTPSSEQYF
few TRBJ2-3 TRBV5-6 NA TGTGCCAGCAGCTTGTTAGGGACTCGCACAGATACGCAGTATTTT CASSLLGTRTDTQYF
few TRBJ1-1 TRBV12-3/TRBV12-4 NA TGTGCCAGCAGTTCTGACAGGCCGGCTTTCTTT CASSSDRPAFF
many TRBJ2-1 TRBV12-3/TRBV12-4 NA TGTGCCAGCAGTTTCGTTTTCGGAGGCAGGGGTTATGAGCAGTTCTTC CASSFVFGGRGYEQFF
few TRBJ2-5 TRBV9 TRBD2 TGTGCCAGCAGCCAAAGCCTAGCGGGACAAGAGACCCAGTACTTC CASSQSLAGQETQYF
NA TRBJ2-6 TRBV7-8 TRBD1 TGTGCCAGCAGCTTACGGACAGGGGCGATCTCTGGGGCCAACGTCCTGACTTTC CASSLRTGAISGANVLTF
few TRBJ2-7 TRBV5-1 TRBD1 TGCGCCAGCAGCTCCCCGGGACAGGTCTACGAGCAGTACTTC CASSSPGQVYEQYF
few TRBJ2-1 TRBV6-2/TRBV6-3 NA TGTGCCAGCAGTTATGTTGGTGAGCAGTTCTTC CASSYVGEQFF
few TRBJ1-1 TRBV5-1 NA TGCGCCAGCAGCTTGGCCCTGGTCGGGCGGGTGAACACTGAAGCTTTCTTT CASSLALVGRVNTEAFF
NA TRBJ2-7 TRBV4-3 NA TGCGCCAGCAGCCAAGATCGACGGACTCTCGAGCAGTACTTC CASSQDRRTLEQYF
many TRBJ1-2 TRBV10-3 NA TGTGCCATCAGTGAGGGAAGGGAAAAGGGTGGCTACACCTTC CAISEGREKGGYTF
few TRBJ1-1 TRBV4-1 TRBD1 TGCGCCAGCAGCCAAGATGACAGGGGAGCTTTCTTT CASSQDDRGAFF
few TRBJ2-1 TRBV12-3/TRBV12-4 NA TGTGCCAGCAGTTTACAAGCGACACTGCACAATGAGCAGTTCTTC CASSLQATLHNEQFF
NA TRBJ2-4 TRBV29-1 NA TGCAGCGTTGGCAGGGCCGACATTCAGTACTTC CSVGRADIQYF
NA TRBJ2-7 TRBV29-1 NA TGCAGCGTTGAGTCGGGGAAAGGGACCTACGAGCAGTACTTC CSVESGKGTYEQYF
few TRBJ1-3 TRBV6-5 NA TGTGCCAGCAGTTATTCCCCGACGGTTTCTGGAAACACCATATATTTT CASSYSPTVSGNTIYF
NA TRBJ2-3 TRBV6-4 NA TGTGCCAGCAGTGTGTGGCCCTCTTCAATTGATACGCAGTATTTT CASSVWPSSIDTQYF
NA TRBJ2-5 TRBV12-3/TRBV12-4 NA TGTGCCAGCAGTCCTCATGGGGGGATACAAGAGACCCAGTACTTC CASSPHGGIQETQYF
NA TRBJ1-2 TRBV6-1 NA TGTGCCAGCAGTGAAGCCCGACAGACAGACTTACATCGTGGCTACACCTTC CASSEARQTDLHRGYTF
few TRBJ1-5 TRBV20-1 NA TGCAGTGTTTACAACGCCAATCAGCCCCAGCATTTT CSVYNANQPQHF
NA TRBJ1-2 TRBV7-9 NA TGTGCCAGCAGCCTAGTGACAGAGAATGGCTACACCTTC CASSLVTENGYTF
many TRBJ2-1 TRBV12-3/TRBV12-4 NA TGTGCCAGCAGTTTAGCGCCCAACAATGAGCAGTTCTTC CASSLAPNNEQFF
NA TRBJ2-3 TRBV20-1 TRBD2 TGCAGTGCTAGAGATTCCGGAGCGGGGGGTAGAACAGATACGCAGTATTTT CSARDSGAGGRTDTQYF
few TRBJ2-2 TRBV7-9 NA TGTGCCAGCAGCTTAGTAGGGGGGACAACGAACACCGGGGAGCTGTTTTTT CASSLVGGTTNTGELFF
NA TRBJ2-3 TRBV20-1 TRBD2 TGCAGTGCTAGGTCTAGCGGGAGTACTACAGATACGCAGTATTTT CSARSSGSTTDTQYF
NA TRBJ1-5 TRBV6-2/TRBV6-3 TRBD1 TGTGCCAGCATCCACTCAGGGGGGAATCAGCCCCAGCATTTT CASIHSGGNQPQHF
few TRBJ1-5 TRBV27 NA TGTGCCAGCACCCCGGGGGCCCATAGCAATCAGCCCCAGCATTTT CASTPGAHSNQPQHF
NA TRBJ1-4 TRBV10-1 TRBD1 TGCGCCAGCACCCCCGGGACAGCGGCAGAAAAACTGTTTTTT CASTPGTAAEKLFF
NA TRBJ2-3 TRBV4-3 TRBD2 TGCGCCAGCAGCCAAGTCCCAGCGGGAGTAGGGGATACGCAGTATTTT CASSQVPAGVGDTQYF
few TRBJ2-4 TRBV2 TRBD1 TGTGCCAGCAGTGAATTCGGGACAGGTTCAGCCAAAAACATTCAGTACTTC CASSEFGTGSAKNIQYF
few TRBJ2-1 TRBV18 TRBD2 TGTGCCAGCTCACTAGGGACTAGCGGGATAAGTTACAATGAGCAGTTCTTC CASSLGTSGISYNEQFF
NA TRBJ2-5 TRBV13 NA TGTGCCAGCAGCTTAACACAGACCCAGTACTTC CASSLTQTQYF
few TRBJ1-1 TRBV20-1 TRBD1 TGCAGTGCTCGCCGGGACAGTGAAGCTTTCTTT CSARRDSEAFF
NA TRBJ2-2 TRBV20-1 NA TGCAGTGCTACGGACCCGGGCCCTAACCGGGAGCTGTTTTTT CSATDPGPNRELFF
NA TRBJ2-1 TRBV29-1 TRBD2 TGCAGCGTTGGTAGCGGGGTTCACAATGAGCAGTTCTTC CSVGSGVHNEQFF
many TRBJ2-1 TRBV4-1 TRBD2 TGCGCCAGCAGCCAAGATCTTAGCGGGGTAGACAATGAGCAGTTCTTC CASSQDLSGVDNEQFF
few TRBJ2-1 TRBV7-2 TRBD1 TGTGCCAGCAGCTTATGGCAGGGGGCAACCAATGAGCAGTTCTTC CASSLWQGATNEQFF
NA TRBJ2-7 TRBV18 NA TGTGCCAGCTCCCCAGGGATCCACGAGCAGTACTTC CASSPGIHEQYF
NA TRBJ2-7 TRBV7-6 NA TGTGCCAGCAGCTTTAGCCGGTCTGACTCCTACGAGCAGTACTTC CASSFSRSDSYEQYF
few TRBJ2-3 TRBV2 NA TGTGCCAGCAGTGCCATTAACACAGATACGCAGTATTTT CASSAINTDTQYF
few TRBJ1-5 TRBV20-1 TRBD1 TGCAGTGCTGCAGGGGGGAGCAATCAGCCCCAGCATTTT CSAAGGSNQPQHF
few TRBJ1-2 TRBV9 NA TGTGCCAGTACGCAGACGGACTATGGCTACACCTTC CASTQTDYGYTF
few TRBJ2-3 TRBV20-1 NA TGCAGTGCCCCCCGAGAGGGCTATACAGATACGCAGTATTTT CSAPREGYTDTQYF